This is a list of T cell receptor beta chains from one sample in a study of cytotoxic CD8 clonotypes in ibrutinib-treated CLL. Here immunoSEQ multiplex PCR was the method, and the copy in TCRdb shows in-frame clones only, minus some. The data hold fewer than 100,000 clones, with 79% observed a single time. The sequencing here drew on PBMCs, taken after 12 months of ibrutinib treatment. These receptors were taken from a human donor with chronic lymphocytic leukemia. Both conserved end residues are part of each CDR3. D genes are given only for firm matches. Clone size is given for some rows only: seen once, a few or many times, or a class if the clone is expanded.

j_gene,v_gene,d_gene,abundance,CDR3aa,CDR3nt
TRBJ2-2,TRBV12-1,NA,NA,CASSPLIVVGTGGLYTGELFF,TGTGCCAGCAGCCCCCTAATTGTTGTGGGGACAGGGGGCTTGTACACCGGGGAGCTGTTTTTT
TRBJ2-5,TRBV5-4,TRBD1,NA,CASSLAGQGRLETQYF,TGTGCCAGCAGCTTGGCGGGACAGGGGCGGTTGGAGACCCAGTACTTC
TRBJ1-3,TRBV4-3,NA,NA,CASSQDGGAAGNTIYF,TGCGCCAGCAGCCAAGATGGAGGGGCTGCTGGAAACACCATATATTTT
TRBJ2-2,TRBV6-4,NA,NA,CASSGAGGIGELFF,TGTGCCAGCAGCGGGGCAGGAGGTATCGGGGAGCTGTTTTTT
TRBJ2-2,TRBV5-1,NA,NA,CASSWDTWGTGELFF,TGCGCCAGCAGCTGGGACACCTGGGGGACCGGGGAGCTGTTTTTT
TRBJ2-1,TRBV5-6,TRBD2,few,CASSPLGTSGVYNEQFF,TGTGCCAGCAGCCCTTTGGGGACTAGCGGGGTCTACAATGAGCAGTTCTTC
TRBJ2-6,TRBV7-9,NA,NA,CASSGSGANVLTF,TGTGCCAGCAGCGGGTCCGGGGCCAACGTCCTGACTTTC
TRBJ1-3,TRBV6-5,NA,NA,CASRAQGWNTIYF,TGTGCCAGCAGAGCTCAGGGGTGGAACACCATATATTTT
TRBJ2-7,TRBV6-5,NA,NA,CASSYSQGGGYEQYF,TGTGCCAGCAGTTACTCCCAGGGGGGAGGCTACGAGCAGTACTTC
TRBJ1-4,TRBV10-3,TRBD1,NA,CATASTGTGDEKLFF,TGTGCCACCGCCTCGACCGGGACAGGGGATGAAAAACTGTTTTTT
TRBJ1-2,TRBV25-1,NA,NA,CASSEGAGSVYGYTF,TGTGCCAGCAGTGAGGGGGCAGGGTCGGTCTATGGCTACACCTTC
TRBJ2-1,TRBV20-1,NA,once,CSAQHHNEQFF,TGCAGTGCCCAGCACCACAATGAGCAGTTCTTC